The rows below give T cell receptor beta chains drawn from one sample of a study of T-cell reconstitution after alpha-beta-depleted transplantation in children. A single record per CDR3 protein comes from TCRdb applying MiXCR to the PCR reads. Of about 980,000 distinct CDR3 sequences in the sample, roughly 29% were seen once. Sequencing used PBMCs, mostly from graft donor cells, obtained 360 days after TCRalphabeta/CD19-depleted stem cell transplant. The receptor source for this set is a boy in the first two years of life who had a stem cell transplant for SCID, so the T cells may come from the graft donor. The CDR3 runs from the conserved cysteine through the conserved F or W. Fields, in order: D gene, clone size, J gene, V gene, CDR3 DNA, CDR3 protein. The D gene is left open where the match is weak. Size tells how often a clone was seen (once, few, many) or the class of an expanded clone, and some rows leave it out.

D gene: NA
clone size: NA
J gene: TRBJ2-3
V gene: TRBV7-2
CDR3 DNA: TGTGCCAGCAGCAAGAGGGGAGTTAACTCAGATACGCAGTATTTT
CDR3 protein: CASSKRGVNSDTQYF

D gene: NA
clone size: few
J gene: TRBJ2-7
V gene: TRBV29-1
CDR3 DNA: TGCAGCGTTAAGGGCCTATCCTACGAGCAGTACTTC
CDR3 protein: CSVKGLSYEQYF

D gene: NA
clone size: NA
J gene: TRBJ1-2
V gene: TRBV7-8
CDR3 DNA: TGTGCCAGCAGCTCCCTGACGGATAACTATGGCTACACCTTC
CDR3 protein: CASSSLTDNYGYTF

D gene: TRBD1
clone size: few
J gene: TRBJ1-1
V gene: TRBV29-1
CDR3 DNA: TGCAGCGTGACAGGGAATAAGACTGAAGCTTTCTTT
CDR3 protein: CSVTGNKTEAFF

D gene: NA
clone size: NA
J gene: TRBJ2-5
V gene: TRBV15
CDR3 DNA: TGTGCCACCAGCAGAGATGGGACCCTCGGAACGGAGACCCAGTACTTC
CDR3 protein: CATSRDGTLGTETQYF

D gene: NA
clone size: few
J gene: TRBJ2-2
V gene: TRBV2
CDR3 DNA: TGTGCCAGCAGTGTCCAGCAGGGACCTTCGGTCGGGGAGCTGTTTTTT
CDR3 protein: CASSVQQGPSVGELFF

D gene: NA
clone size: NA
J gene: TRBJ1-4
V gene: TRBV10-3
CDR3 DNA: TGTGCCATCAGTGTGGGCAGTAATGAAAAACTGTTTTTT
CDR3 protein: CAISVGSNEKLFF

D gene: NA
clone size: NA
J gene: TRBJ1-1
V gene: TRBV6-5
CDR3 DNA: TGTGCCAGCAGTTACTCGATCATGTCGGGGAACACTGAAGCTTTCTTT
CDR3 protein: CASSYSIMSGNTEAFF

D gene: TRBD2
clone size: NA
J gene: TRBJ2-7
V gene: TRBV5-1
CDR3 DNA: TGCGCCAGCAGCTTGGGCACTAGCGGGGGGGCCCCCTACGAGCAGTACTTC
CDR3 protein: CASSLGTSGGAPYEQYF

D gene: TRBD1
clone size: few
J gene: TRBJ2-1
V gene: TRBV5-1
CDR3 DNA: TGCGCCAGCAGCGAATTGAGGGGGCCCGACAATGAGCAGTTCTTC
CDR3 protein: CASSELRGPDNEQFF

D gene: TRBD1
clone size: few
J gene: TRBJ1-5
V gene: TRBV12-3/TRBV12-4
CDR3 DNA: TGTGCCAGCAGCTTAACTGGCGGGACAGGGAATCAGCCCCAGCATTTT
CDR3 protein: CASSLTGGTGNQPQHF

D gene: NA
clone size: NA
J gene: TRBJ1-1
V gene: TRBV6-1
CDR3 DNA: TGTGCCAGCAGGGTCAGTGGAGGGAATGCTGAAGCTTTCTTT
CDR3 protein: CASRVSGGNAEAFF

D gene: TRBD2
clone size: NA
J gene: TRBJ2-3
V gene: TRBV5-1
CDR3 DNA: TGCGCCAGCAGCTTGGCCTCGCGGGAGCAGGGTACGCAGTATTTT
CDR3 protein: CASSLASREQGTQYF

D gene: NA
clone size: few
J gene: TRBJ2-7
V gene: TRBV12-3/TRBV12-4
CDR3 DNA: TGTGCCAGCAGTTTCGAGGGCGGCGAGCAGTACTTC
CDR3 protein: CASSFEGGEQYF

D gene: NA
clone size: once
J gene: TRBJ2-5
V gene: TRBV28
CDR3 DNA: TGTGCCAGCAGTTCCTGGACTACCAAGCCCCAAGAGACCCAGTACTTC
CDR3 protein: CASSSWTTKPQETQYF

D gene: TRBD1
clone size: NA
J gene: TRBJ1-5
V gene: TRBV6-2/TRBV6-3
CDR3 DNA: TGTGCCAGCATTCGTGGGGGACAGGGTTTCAATCAGCCCCAGCATTTT
CDR3 protein: CASIRGGQGFNQPQHF

D gene: NA
clone size: few
J gene: TRBJ1-4
V gene: TRBV29-1
CDR3 DNA: TGCAGCGCCGGTGATGAAAAACTGTTTTTT
CDR3 protein: CSAGDEKLFF

D gene: NA
clone size: few
J gene: TRBJ2-1
V gene: TRBV20-1
CDR3 DNA: TGCAGTGCTCGGACATGGAGGTCCACACGGTCCAACAATGAGCAGTTCTTC
CDR3 protein: CSARTWRSTRSNNEQFF

D gene: TRBD1
clone size: NA
J gene: TRBJ2-7
V gene: TRBV12-3/TRBV12-4
CDR3 DNA: TGTGCCAGCAGGTTACAGGGGATTGTTCTGGGGGAGCAGTACTTC
CDR3 protein: CASRLQGIVLGEQYF

D gene: NA
clone size: NA
J gene: TRBJ2-1
V gene: TRBV4-1
CDR3 DNA: TGCGCCAGCAGCCAAGACGGGGGGCTCGACAATGAGCAGTTCTTC
CDR3 protein: CASSQDGGLDNEQFF

D gene: NA
clone size: NA
J gene: TRBJ2-7
V gene: TRBV5-1
CDR3 DNA: TGCGCCAGCGGCGAGGACTTGACCTACGAGCAGTACTTC
CDR3 protein: CASGEDLTYEQYF

D gene: NA
clone size: few
J gene: TRBJ2-7
V gene: TRBV6-5
CDR3 DNA: TGTGCCAGCAGTTACGGGGTCGGCGAGCAGTACTTC
CDR3 protein: CASSYGVGEQYF

D gene: NA
clone size: few
J gene: TRBJ2-3
V gene: TRBV28
CDR3 DNA: TGTGCCAGCGGCTTCCCTTCCCCGAGGGGTTCCCCGTCAGATACGCAGTATTTT
CDR3 protein: CASGFPSPRGSPSDTQYF

D gene: NA
clone size: NA
J gene: TRBJ1-1
V gene: TRBV6-2/TRBV6-3
CDR3 DNA: TGTGCCAGCCTTACCGGGACAAATCGTAGACGGACTGAAGCTTTCTTT
CDR3 protein: CASLTGTNRRRTEAFF

D gene: NA
clone size: NA
J gene: TRBJ1-2
V gene: TRBV28
CDR3 DNA: TGTGCCAGCAGAACCCCCTGGCTGACTAACTATGGCTACACCTTC
CDR3 protein: CASRTPWLTNYGYTF

D gene: NA
clone size: NA
J gene: TRBJ1-6
V gene: TRBV20-1
CDR3 DNA: TGCAGTGCAATGAATACAGGGCCCCCTTCTAATTCACCCCTCCACTTT
CDR3 protein: CSAMNTGPPSNSPLHF